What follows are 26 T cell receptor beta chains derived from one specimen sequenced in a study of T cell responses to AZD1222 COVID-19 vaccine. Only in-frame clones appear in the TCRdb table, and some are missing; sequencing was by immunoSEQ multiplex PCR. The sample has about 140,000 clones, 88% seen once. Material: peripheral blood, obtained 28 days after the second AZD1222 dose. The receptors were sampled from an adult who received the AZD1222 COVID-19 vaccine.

Here the CDR3 reads CASSSKVGSDEAFF. DNA for the CDR3: TGTGCCAGCAGCTCCAAAGTCGGAAGCGATGAAGCTTTCTTT. The V and J genes are TRBV7-6 and TRBJ1-1; no firm D call. From germline, CDR1 is SGHVS and CDR2 FNYEAQ. This CDR3 has 14 residues. V lost 4 bases to trimming and J lost 7 bases, with 16 bases between them.

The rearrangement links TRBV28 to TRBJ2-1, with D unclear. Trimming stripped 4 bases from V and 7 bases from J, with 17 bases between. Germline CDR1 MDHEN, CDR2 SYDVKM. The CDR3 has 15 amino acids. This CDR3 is CASSSHNKVRNEQFF. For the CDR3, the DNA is TGTGCCAGCAGTTCGCATAACAAAGTGAGGAATGAGCAGTTCTTC.

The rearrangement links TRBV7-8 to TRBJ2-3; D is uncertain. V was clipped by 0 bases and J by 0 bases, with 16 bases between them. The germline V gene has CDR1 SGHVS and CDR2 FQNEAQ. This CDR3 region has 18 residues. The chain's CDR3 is CASSLALRLAGSTDTQYF. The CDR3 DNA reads TGTGCCAGCAGCTTAGCGCTAAGATTGGCAGGTAGCACAGATACGCAGTATTTT. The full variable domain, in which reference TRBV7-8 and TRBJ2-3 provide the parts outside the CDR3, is GAGVSQSPRYKVAKRGQDVALRCDPISGHVSLFWYQQALGQGPEFLTYFQNEAQLDKSGLPSDRFFAERPEGSVSTLKIQRTQQEDSAVYLCASSLALRLAGSTDTQYFGPGTRLTVL.

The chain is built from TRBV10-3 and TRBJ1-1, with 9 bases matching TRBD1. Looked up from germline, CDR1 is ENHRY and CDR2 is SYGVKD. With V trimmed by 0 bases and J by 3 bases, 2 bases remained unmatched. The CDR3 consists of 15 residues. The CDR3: CAISESTGGYTEAFF. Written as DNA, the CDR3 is TGTGCCATCAGTGAGTCGACAGGGGGATACACTGAAGCTTTCTTT.

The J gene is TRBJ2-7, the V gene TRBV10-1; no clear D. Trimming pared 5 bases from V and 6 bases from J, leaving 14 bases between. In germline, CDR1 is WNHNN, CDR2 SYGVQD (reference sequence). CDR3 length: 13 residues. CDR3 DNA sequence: TGCGCCAGCAGTTTAAAGTCTTATAGCGAGCAGTACTTC. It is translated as CASSLKSYSEQYF.

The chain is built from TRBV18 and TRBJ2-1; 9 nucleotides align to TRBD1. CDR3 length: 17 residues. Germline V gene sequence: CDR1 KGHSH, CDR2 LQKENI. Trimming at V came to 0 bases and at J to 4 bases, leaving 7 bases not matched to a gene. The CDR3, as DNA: TGTGCCAGCTCACCACCTGGCGCGACAGGGGGTTACAATGAGCAGTTCTTC. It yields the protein CASSPPGATGGYNEQFF.

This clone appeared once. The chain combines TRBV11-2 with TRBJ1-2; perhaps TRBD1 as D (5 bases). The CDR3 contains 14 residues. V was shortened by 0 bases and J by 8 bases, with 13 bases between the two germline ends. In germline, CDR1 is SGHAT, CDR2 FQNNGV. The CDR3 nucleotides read TGTGCCAGCAGCTTAGACAGGGTTCATTCAGGCTACACCTTC. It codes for CASSLDRVHSGYTF.

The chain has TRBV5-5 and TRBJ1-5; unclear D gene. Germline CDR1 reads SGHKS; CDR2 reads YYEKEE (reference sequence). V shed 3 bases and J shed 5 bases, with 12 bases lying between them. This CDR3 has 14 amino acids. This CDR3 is CASSSVGEDQPQHF. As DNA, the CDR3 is TGTGCCAGCAGCTCCGTTGGAGAGGATCAGCCCCAGCATTTT.

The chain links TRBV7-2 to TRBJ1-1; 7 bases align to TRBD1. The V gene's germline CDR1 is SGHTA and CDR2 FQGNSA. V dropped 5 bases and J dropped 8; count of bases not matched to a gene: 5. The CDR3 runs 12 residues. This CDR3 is CASSPNRGEAFF. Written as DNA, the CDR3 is TGTGCCAGCAGCCCGAACAGGGGCGAAGCTTTCTTT. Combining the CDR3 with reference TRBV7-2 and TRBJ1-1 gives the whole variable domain GAGVSQSPSNKVTEKGKDVELRCDPISGHTALYWYRQSLGQGLEFLIYFQGNSAPDKSGLPSDRFSAERTGGSVSTLTIQRTQQEDSAVYLCASSPNRGEAFFGQGTRLTVV.

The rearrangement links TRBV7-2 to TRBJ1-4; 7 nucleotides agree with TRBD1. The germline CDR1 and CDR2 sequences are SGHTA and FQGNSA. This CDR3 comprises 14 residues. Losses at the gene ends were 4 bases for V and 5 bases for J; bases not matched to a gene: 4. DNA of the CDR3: TGTGCCAGCAGCTCCGGGACAGTGAATGAAAAACTGTTTTTT. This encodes CASSSGTVNEKLFF.

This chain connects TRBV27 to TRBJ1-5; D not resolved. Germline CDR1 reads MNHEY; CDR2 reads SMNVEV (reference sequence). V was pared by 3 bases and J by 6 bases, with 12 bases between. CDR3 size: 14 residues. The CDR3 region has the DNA TGTGCCAGCAGTTTGGGAATGCTCGTTCAGCCCCAGCATTTT. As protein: CASSLGMLVQPQHF.

The CDR3 coding sequence is TGTGCCAGCAGAGACAGGGGGCGGAATGGCTACACCTTC. This encodes CASRDRGRNGYTF. V usage is TRBV27 and J usage is TRBJ1-2; 10 bases are a match to TRBD1. CDR1 and CDR2 from the germline V gene are MNHEY and SMNVEV (reference sequence). This CDR3 is built from 13 residues. Trimming at V came to 6 bases and at J to 6 bases, leaving 4 bases not matched to a gene.

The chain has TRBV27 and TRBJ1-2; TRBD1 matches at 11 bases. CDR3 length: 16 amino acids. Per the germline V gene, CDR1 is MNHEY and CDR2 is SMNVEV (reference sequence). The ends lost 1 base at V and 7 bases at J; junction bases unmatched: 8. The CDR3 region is CASSLLTSGTGGGYTF. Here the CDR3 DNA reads TGTGCCAGCAGTTTATTGACTTCCGGGACAGGGGGTGGCTACACCTTC.

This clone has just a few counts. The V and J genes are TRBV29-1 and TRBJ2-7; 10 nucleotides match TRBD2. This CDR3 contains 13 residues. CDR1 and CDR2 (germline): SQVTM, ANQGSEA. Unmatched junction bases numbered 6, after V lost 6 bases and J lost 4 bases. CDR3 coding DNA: TGCAGCGTCGCTAGCGGGAGCTCGTACGAGCAGTACTTC. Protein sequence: CSVASGSSYEQYF.

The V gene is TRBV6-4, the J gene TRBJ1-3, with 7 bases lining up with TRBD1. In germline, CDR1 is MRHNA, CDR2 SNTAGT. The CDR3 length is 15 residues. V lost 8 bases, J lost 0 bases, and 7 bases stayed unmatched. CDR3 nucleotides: TGTGCCAGCCGCGAGACAGGGAGCTCTGGAAACACCATATATTTT. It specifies CASRETGSSGNTIYF.

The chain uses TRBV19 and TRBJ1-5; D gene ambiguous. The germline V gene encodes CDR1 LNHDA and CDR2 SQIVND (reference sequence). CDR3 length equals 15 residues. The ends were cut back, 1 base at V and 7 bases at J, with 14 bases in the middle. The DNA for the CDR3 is TGTGCCAGTAGTATAGTAACCCCAGCAGCCCAGCCCCAGCATTTT. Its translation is CASSIVTPAAQPQHF.

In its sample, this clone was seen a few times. CDR3 loop: CASSSPGRVETQYF. As DNA, the CDR3 is TGTGCCAGCAGCTCTCCAGGGCGGGTTGAAACGCAGTATTTT. The chain recombines TRBV5-4 with TRBJ2-3, with D possibly being TRBD1 or TRBD2 (5 bases each). This CDR3 is 14 amino acids long. V gave up 3 bases and J gave up 9 bases, with 17 bases separating them. Looked up from germline, CDR1 is SGHNT and CDR2 is YYREEE (reference sequence).

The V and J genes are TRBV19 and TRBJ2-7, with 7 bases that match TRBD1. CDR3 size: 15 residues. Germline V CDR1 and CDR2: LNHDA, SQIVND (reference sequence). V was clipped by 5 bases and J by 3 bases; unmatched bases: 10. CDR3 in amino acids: CASSLTGAPIYEQYF. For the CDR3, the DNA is TGTGCCAGTAGTCTAACAGGGGCGCCTATCTACGAGCAGTACTTC.

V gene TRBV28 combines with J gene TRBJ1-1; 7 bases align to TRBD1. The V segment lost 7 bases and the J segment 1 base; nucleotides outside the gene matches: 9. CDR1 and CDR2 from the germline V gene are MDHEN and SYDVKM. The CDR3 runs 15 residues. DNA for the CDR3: TGTGCCAGCAATGAGCCGGGACAGAAGAACACTGAAGCTTTCTTT. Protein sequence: CASNEPGQKNTEAFF. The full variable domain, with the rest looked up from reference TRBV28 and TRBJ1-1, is DVKVTQSSRYLVKRTGEKVFLECVQDMDHENMFWYRQDPGLGLRLIYFSYDVKMKEKGDIPEGYSVSREKKERFSLILESASTNQTSMYLCASNEPGQKNTEAFFGQGTRLTVV.

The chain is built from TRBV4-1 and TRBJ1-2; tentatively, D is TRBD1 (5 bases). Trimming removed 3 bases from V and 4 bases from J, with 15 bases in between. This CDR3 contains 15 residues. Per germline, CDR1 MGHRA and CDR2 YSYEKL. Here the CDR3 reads CASSHSQGAVYGYTF. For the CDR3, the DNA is TGCGCCAGCAGCCATTCCCAGGGTGCGGTCTATGGCTACACCTTC.

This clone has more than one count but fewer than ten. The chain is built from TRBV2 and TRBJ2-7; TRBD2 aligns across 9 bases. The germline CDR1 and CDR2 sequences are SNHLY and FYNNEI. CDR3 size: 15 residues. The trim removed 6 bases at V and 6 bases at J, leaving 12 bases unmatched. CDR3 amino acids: CASRPQGLAHPEQYF. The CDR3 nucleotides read TGTGCCAGCAGGCCCCAGGGACTAGCTCACCCCGAGCAGTACTTC.

CDR3 amino acids: CAWSVQQLGEKLFF. In DNA form, the CDR3 reads TGTGCCTGGAGTGTCCAGCAGTTGGGTGAAAAACTGTTTTTT. The chain employs TRBV30 and TRBJ1-4; no clear D gene. The V end was cut by 0 bases, the J end by 7 bases, with 12 bases between. The length of the CDR3 is 14 residues. Looked up from germline, CDR1 is GTSNPN and CDR2 is SVGIG (reference sequence).

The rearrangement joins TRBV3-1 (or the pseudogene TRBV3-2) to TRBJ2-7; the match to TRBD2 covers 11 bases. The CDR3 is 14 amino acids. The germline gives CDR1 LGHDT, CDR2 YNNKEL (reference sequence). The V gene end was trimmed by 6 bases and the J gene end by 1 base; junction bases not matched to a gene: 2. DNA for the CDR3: TGTGCCAGCAGTACTAGCGGGGGTTCCTACGAGCAGTACTTC. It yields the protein CASSTSGGSYEQYF.

The chain's CDR3 is CSVEDQNEKLFF. CDR3 nucleotide sequence: TGCAGCGTTGAAGATCAGAACGAAAAACTGTTTTTT. The V gene is TRBV29-1, the J gene TRBJ1-4; D is unresolved. V shed 0 bases and J shed 8 bases, with 7 bases lying between them. Germline values: CDR1 SQVTM, CDR2 ANQGSEA. The CDR3 sequence is 12 residues long.

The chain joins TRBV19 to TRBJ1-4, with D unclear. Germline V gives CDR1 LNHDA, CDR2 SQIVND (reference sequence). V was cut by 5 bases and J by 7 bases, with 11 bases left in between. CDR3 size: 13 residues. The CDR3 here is CASSARWGEKLFF. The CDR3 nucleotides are TGTGCCAGTAGTGCCCGGTGGGGTGAAAAACTGTTTTTT.

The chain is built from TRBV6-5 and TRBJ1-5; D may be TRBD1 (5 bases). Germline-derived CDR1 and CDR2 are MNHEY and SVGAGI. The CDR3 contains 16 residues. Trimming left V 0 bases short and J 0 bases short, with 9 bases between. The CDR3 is CASSYSGGDSNQPQHF. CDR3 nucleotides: TGTGCCAGCAGTTACTCCGGGGGAGATAGCAATCAGCCCCAGCATTTT.